This T cell receptor beta chain stems from a study of blood T cell repertoires in COVID-19. For the study at large: COVID-19 samples, acute and convalescent, were from the United States, Italy and Spain. Sample material is recorded as cDNA or gDNA derived from T cells, B-cell-depleted T cells, or PBMCs.

V was pared by 8 bases and J by 6 bases, with 12 bases between. The length of the CDR3 is 11 residues. Per germline, CDR1 SQVTM and CDR2 ANQGSEA. Authors' methods: Amplification from reference gene primers served as the basis for estimated nucleated cell counts. Clones were read by immunoSEQ multiplex PCR, and TCRdb kept only the in-frame ones, dropping some. V, J and clone size were drawn from that table, and D and trimming were deduced from the DNA. The table records some 110,000 clones, about 80% of them present only once. The rearrangement joins TRBV29-1 to TRBJ2-3; no definite D call. The specimen sequenced was peripheral blood. The TCR originated in a man between 65 and 85 years old with active or convalescent COVID-19. Here the CDR3 reads CSTPSGDTQYF. The CDR3 DNA follows: TGCAGCACCCCTAGTGGGGATACGCAGTATTTT.